This T cell receptor beta chain was obtained from a study of cytomegalovirus exposure and HLA in healthy donors. For the study at large: The 120 or so validation repertoires were produced on the same platform as the 670 or so repertoires of the first cohort. This was reported in a later analysis.

CDR3 length equals 15 residues. Trimming at V came to 4 bases and at J to 1 base, leaving 7 bases not matched to a gene. In germline, CDR1 is SGHTS, CDR2 YDEGEE. Generated by immunoSEQ multiplex PCR, the TCRdb table keeps only in-frame clones and is missing some. The sample shows roughly 220,000 clones, around 80% of them seen only once. There are a few counts of this clone. The sequenced sample consisted of PBMCs. The rearrangement uses TRBV5-8 and TRBJ2-5; 7 nucleotides align to TRBD1. The clonotype comes from a woman aged 30 to 39 in good health and CMV-seropositive. The CDR3 reads CASSAGTGVQETQYF. For the CDR3, the DNA is TGTGCCAGCAGCGCCGGTACAGGGGTCCAAGAGACCCAGTACTTC. Full variable domain (remainder filled in from reference TRBV5-8 and TRBJ2-5): EAGVTQSPTHLIKTRGQQATLRCSPISGHTSVYWYQQALGLGLQFLLWYDEGEERNRGNFPPRFSGRQFPNYSSELNVNALELEDSALYLCASSAGTGVQETQYFGPGTRLLVL.